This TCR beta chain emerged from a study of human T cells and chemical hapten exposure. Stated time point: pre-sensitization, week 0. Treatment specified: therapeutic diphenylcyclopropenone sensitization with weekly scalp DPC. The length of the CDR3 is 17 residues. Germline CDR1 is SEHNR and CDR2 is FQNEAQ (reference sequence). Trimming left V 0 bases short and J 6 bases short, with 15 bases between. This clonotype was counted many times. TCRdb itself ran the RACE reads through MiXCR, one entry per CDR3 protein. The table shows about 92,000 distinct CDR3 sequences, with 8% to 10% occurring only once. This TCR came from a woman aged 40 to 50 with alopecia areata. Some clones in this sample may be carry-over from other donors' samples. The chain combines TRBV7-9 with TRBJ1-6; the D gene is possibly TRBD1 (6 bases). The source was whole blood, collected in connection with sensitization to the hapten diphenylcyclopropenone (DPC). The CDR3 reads CASSLAPGQTFNSPLHF. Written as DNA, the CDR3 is TGTGCCAGCAGCTTAGCACCCGGACAGACTTTTAATTCACCCCTCCACTTT.